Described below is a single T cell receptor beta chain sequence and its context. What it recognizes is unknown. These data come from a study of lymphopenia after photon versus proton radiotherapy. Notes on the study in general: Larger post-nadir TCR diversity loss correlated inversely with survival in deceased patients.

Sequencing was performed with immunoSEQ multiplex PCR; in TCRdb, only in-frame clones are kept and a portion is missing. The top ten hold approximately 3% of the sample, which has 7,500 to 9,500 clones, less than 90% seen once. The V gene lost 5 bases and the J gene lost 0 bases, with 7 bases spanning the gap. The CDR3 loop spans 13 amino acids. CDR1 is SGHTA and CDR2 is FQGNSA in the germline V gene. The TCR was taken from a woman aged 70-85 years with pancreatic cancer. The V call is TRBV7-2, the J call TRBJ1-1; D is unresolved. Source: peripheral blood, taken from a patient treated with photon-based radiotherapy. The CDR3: CASSGRLNTEAFF. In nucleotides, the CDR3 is TGTGCCAGCAGCGGTCGCTTGAACACTGAAGCTTTCTTT.